The 22 T cell receptor beta chains below come from one sample, sequenced in a study of shared clonotypes between healthy human individuals. CD45RO-negative, CCR7-positively selected cells formed the naive CD8 fraction, excluding terminally differentiated effector memory CD45RA+ cells. Libraries were prepared by immunoSEQ multiplex PCR; TCRdb keeps only in-frame clonotypes and omits some of them. This table has around 1,900,000 clones, 80% to 95% appearing once. The sample comprised naive CD8+ T cells from PBMCs. The receptor source for this set is a young man in good health. Some clones in this sample may be carry-over from other donors' samples.

V usage is TRBV4-2 and J usage is TRBJ2-3, with D unresolved. Per the germline V gene, CDR1 is LGHNA and CDR2 is YNFKEQ. The ends were cut back, 4 bases at V and 6 bases at J, with 11 bases in the middle. This CDR3 comprises 13 residues. Written as DNA, the CDR3 is TGTGCCAGCAGCCCGGCGCAAGCGGATACGCAGTATTTT. This codes for CASSPAQADTQYF.

V is TRBV28 and J is TRBJ2-7; possible D gene TRBD1, 6 bases. Germline V gene sequence: CDR1 MDHEN, CDR2 SYDVKM. V gave up 5 bases and J gave up 1 base, with 18 bases separating them. This CDR3 comprises 16 residues. The CDR3 DNA reads TGTGCCAGCAGTGCCCACCCTGACAGGATTTCCTACGAGCAGTACTTC. It specifies CASSAHPDRISYEQYF.

The chain carries TRBV5-4 and TRBJ2-7; 7 bases are a match to TRBD2. The CDR3 extends over 15 amino acids. Trimming removed 4 bases from V and 5 bases from J; junction bases left unmatched: 12. The germline gives CDR1 SGHNT, CDR2 YYREEE (reference sequence). The CDR3 sequence: CASSNGRQAPHEQYF. As DNA, the CDR3 is TGTGCCAGCAGCAACGGGAGGCAGGCCCCCCACGAGCAGTACTTC. The variable domain in full, with the rest retrieved from reference TRBV5-4 and TRBJ2-7, is ETGVTQSPTHLIKTRGQQVTLRCSSQSGHNTVSWYQQALGQGPQFIFQYYREEENGRGNFPPRFSGLQFPNYSSELNVNALELDDSALYLCASSNGRQAPHEQYFGPGTRLTVT.

This sequence joins TRBV28 and TRBJ1-5; no firm D call. The germline CDR1 and CDR2 sequences are MDHEN and SYDVKM. This CDR3 has 14 amino acids. The ends were cut back, 6 bases at V and 7 bases at J, with 16 bases in the middle. The CDR3 is CASRLGEALQPQHF. The CDR3 DNA follows: TGTGCCAGCAGACTCGGGGAAGCCCTCCAGCCCCAGCATTTT.

In this sample, this clone turned up once. The chain employs TRBV4-2 and TRBJ1-6; D ambiguous. Trimming took 0 bases from V and 7 from J, leaving 10 bases between them. CDR1 and CDR2 from the germline V gene are LGHNA and YNFKEQ. This CDR3 is 15 amino acids long. The CDR3: CASSQDRAQNSPLHF. The CDR3 nucleotides are TGTGCCAGCAGCCAAGATAGGGCACAGAATTCACCCCTCCACTTT.

This chain connects TRBV6-6 to TRBJ2-1; 7 bases are a match to TRBD2. This CDR3 region has 15 residues. V lost 7 bases and J lost 3; bases outside the gene matches: 9. Germline V lookup: CDR1 MNHNY, CDR2 SVGAGI (reference sequence). CDR3 nucleotide sequence: TGTGCCAGCACAGAATGGGGGGGACTCTACAATGAGCAGTTCTTC. Translation gives CASTEWGGLYNEQFF.

This clone showed up just once. At the DNA level, this CDR3 is encoded by other sequences in the same sample as well. V is TRBV4-1 and J is TRBJ2-2; D remains unclear. The CDR3 runs to 12 residues. Germline V CDR1 and CDR2: MGHRA, YSYEKL. V was clipped by 4 bases and J by 7 bases, with 7 bases between them. The DNA for the CDR3 is TGCGCCAGCAGCCCCAGAGGCGGGGAGCTGTTTTTT. It encodes CASSPRGGELFF.

On this clone itself: This specimen includes other DNA sequences encoding the same CDR3. The rearrangement joins TRBV19 to TRBJ2-4; unclear D gene. The CDR3 totals 14 residues. With 3 bases removed from V and 0 bases from J, the gap between germline ends came to 6 bases. Germline V gene data show CDR1 as LNHDA and CDR2 as SQIVND (reference sequence). The chain's CDR3 is CASSISGAKNIQYF. The CDR3 bases are TGTGCCAGTAGTATCTCAGGAGCCAAAAACATTCAGTACTTC.

The chain couples TRBV28 to TRBJ2-2; 7 bases agree with TRBD1. The CDR3 is made up of 14 amino acids. The germline V gene has CDR1 MDHEN and CDR2 SYDVKM. V shed 5 bases and J 3 bases; nucleotides not matched to a gene: 3. The DNA of the CDR3 is TGTGCCAGCAGTCCGGGACAGTACACCGGGGAGCTGTTTTTT. It codes for CASSPGQYTGELFF.

This clone has only one observation. The V call is TRBV21-1, the J call TRBJ1-4. TRBV21-1 is noted as a pseudogene. There are 14 residues in the CDR3. CDR3 residues: CASSKGTGDEKLFF. The CDR3 DNA is TGTGCCAGCAGCAAAGGGACCGGCGATGAAAAACTGTTTTTT.

This clone has only one observation. The CDR3 nucleotides read TGCGCCAGCAGCTTGTATGGTTCTGGAAACACCATATATTTT. It encodes CASSLYGSGNTIYF. The chain combines TRBV5-1 with TRBJ1-3, with D unclear. The V end lost 1 base, the J end lost 1 base, and 6 bases lay between the germline ends. CDR3 length: 14 residues. Germline assignment: CDR1 SGHRS and CDR2 YFSETQ. Drawing the rest from reference TRBV5-1 and TRBJ1-3, the complete variable domain is KAGVTQTPRYLIKTRGQQVTLSCSPISGHRSVSWYQQTPGQGLQFLFEYFSETQRNKGNFPGRFSGRQFSNSRSEMNVSTLELGDSALYLCASSLYGSGNTIYFGEGSWLTVV.

The rearrangement joins TRBV29-1 to TRBJ2-1, with no clear D. The CDR3 covers 12 residues. Germline V gene lookup returns CDR1 SQVTM and CDR2 ANQGSEA. The V gene lost 7 bases and the J gene lost 5 bases, with 12 bases spanning the gap. The CDR3 nucleotides are TGCAGCGCCCTCGACTGGGACAATGAGCAGTTCTTC. The encoded protein is CSALDWDNEQFF.

V gene TRBV9 combines with J gene TRBJ2-7, with 9 bases matching TRBD2. The junction had 8 bases not matched to a gene; V was cut back by 4 bases and J by 3 bases. The CDR3 loop spans 15 amino acids. Germline V lookup: CDR1 SGDLS, CDR2 YYNGEE. CDR3 protein: CASSTTSGPGYEQYF. The CDR3 DNA reads TGTGCCAGCAGCACAACTAGCGGGCCCGGCTACGAGCAGTACTTC.

The gene calls are TRBV5-1 and TRBJ2-7; D is uncertain. Trimming pared 5 bases from V and 2 bases from J, leaving 8 bases between. The CDR3 is 12 amino acids. CDR1 is SGHRS and CDR2 is YFSETQ in the germline V gene. The CDR3 DNA sequence: TGCGCCAGCAGTAAGGAGCCCTACGAGCAGTACTTC. The encoded protein is CASSKEPYEQYF.

V is TRBV28 and J is TRBJ2-6; weak D call: TRBD1 (6 bases). Germline V lookup: CDR1 MDHEN, CDR2 SYDVKM. This CDR3 is 16 amino acids long. The V end was cut by 5 bases, the J end by 2 bases, with 13 bases between. In nucleotides, the CDR3 is TGTGCCAGCAGTCAATCCCACAGGGCTGGGGCCAACGTCCTGACTTTC. Amino acids: CASSQSHRAGANVLTF.

Worth noting for this clone: Other DNA sequences of this sample code for an identical CDR3. The chain employs TRBV6-1 and TRBJ2-7; no clear D gene. CDR1 MNHNS and CDR2 SASEGT come from the germline V gene. The CDR3 totals 14 residues. V was shortened by 1 base and J by 1 base, with 8 bases between the two germline ends. CDR3 region: CASSEGRRSYEQYF. CDR3 in DNA: TGTGCCAGCAGTGAAGGCCGGCGGTCCTACGAGCAGTACTTC.

The chain joins TRBV6-1 to TRBJ1-2, with D hard to call. This CDR3 region has 10 residues. Trimming left V 0 bases short and J 8 bases short, with 1 base between. Germline lookup yields CDR1 MNHNS and CDR2 SASEGT. CDR3 residues: CASSEAGYTF. DNA of the CDR3: TGTGCCAGCAGTGAAGCGGGCTACACCTTC.

J is TRBJ2-7 and V is TRBV5-3; 7 bases line up with TRBD1. TRBV5-3 is designated an ORF whose function remains uncertain. The V gene end was trimmed by 4 bases and the J gene end by 7 bases; junction bases not matched to a gene: 8. The CDR3 length is 13 residues. The CDR3 nucleotides are TGTGCCAGAAGCATTACAGGGGAGAGGGAGCAGTACTTC. It translates to CARSITGEREQYF.

This clone occurred once. The V call is TRBV28, the J call TRBJ1-2, with D possibly being TRBD1 (5 bases). Per germline, CDR1 MDHEN and CDR2 SYDVKM. The CDR3 is made up of 13 amino acids. V lost 7 bases and J lost 1, with 10 bases in between. This CDR3 reads CASNSGGNYGYTF. CDR3 nucleotide sequence: TGTGCCAGCAACTCTGGGGGTAACTATGGCTACACCTTC.

The rearrangement uses TRBV27 and TRBJ2-7; either TRBD1 or TRBD2 may supply D (6 bases each). CDR1 is MNHEY and CDR2 is SMNVEV in the germline V gene (reference sequence). This CDR3 region has 15 residues. Trimming removed 5 bases from V and 4 bases from J, with 18 bases in between. CDR3 in amino acids: CASSPWSGALYEQYF. DNA for the CDR3: TGTGCCAGCAGTCCCTGGTCGGGGGCCCTGTACGAGCAGTACTTC.

A word on this clone: Different DNA sequences within this sample yield the same CDR3. The chain carries TRBV6-1 and TRBJ2-7; a weak D match, TRBD2 (5 bases). The CDR3 extends over 13 amino acids. Trimming pared 4 bases from V and 4 bases from J, leaving 11 bases between. The V gene's germline CDR1 is MNHNS and CDR2 SASEGT. DNA for the CDR3: TGTGCCAGCAGTGTTGGGAGTGGTTACGAGCAGTACTTC. The encoded protein is CASSVGSGYEQYF.

This rearrangement joins TRBV5-4 to TRBJ1-1, with D uncertain. The CDR3 loop spans 14 amino acids. In germline, CDR1 is SGHNT, CDR2 YYREEE (reference sequence). V lost 5 bases and J lost 4, with 15 bases in between. The CDR3 here is CASRNPSRGTEAFF. CDR3 DNA: TGTGCCAGCAGAAACCCGAGTCGGGGCACTGAAGCTTTCTTT.